The clone carrying this T cell receptor beta chain was recorded only once. CDR1 and CDR2 (germline): MNHNY, SVGAGI (reference sequence). This CDR3 spans 15 amino acids. V trimming: 2 bases; J trimming: 3 bases; junction bases outside the gene matches: 4. Sequencing was performed with immunoSEQ multiplex PCR; in TCRdb, only in-frame clones are kept and a portion is missing. Here the sample spans more than 90,000 clones, just over 95% being singletons. The sample belongs to a study of technical replicates of blood from several donors. The TCR sequence derives from a human donor in good health. Sequencing was done on a sample of T cells isolated from PBMCs. V gene TRBV6-6 combines with J gene TRBJ1-5; 7 nucleotides agree with TRBD1. CDR3: CASSYRTGNNQPQHF. DNA of the CDR3: TGTGCCAGCAGTTACCGGACAGGTAACAATCAGCCCCAGCATTTT.